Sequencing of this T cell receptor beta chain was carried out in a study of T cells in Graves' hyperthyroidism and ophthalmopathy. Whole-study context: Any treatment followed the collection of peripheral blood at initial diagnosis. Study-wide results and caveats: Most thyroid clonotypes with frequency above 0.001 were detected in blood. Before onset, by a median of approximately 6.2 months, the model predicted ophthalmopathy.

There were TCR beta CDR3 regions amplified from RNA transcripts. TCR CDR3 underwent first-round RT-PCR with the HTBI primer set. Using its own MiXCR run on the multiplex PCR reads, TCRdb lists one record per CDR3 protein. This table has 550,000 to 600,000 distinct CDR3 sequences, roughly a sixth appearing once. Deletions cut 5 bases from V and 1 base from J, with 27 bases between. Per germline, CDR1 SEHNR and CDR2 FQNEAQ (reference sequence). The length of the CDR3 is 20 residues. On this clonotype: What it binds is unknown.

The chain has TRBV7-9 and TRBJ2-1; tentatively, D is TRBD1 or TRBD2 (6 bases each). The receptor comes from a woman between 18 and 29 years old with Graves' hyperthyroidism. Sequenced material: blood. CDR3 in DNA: TGTGCCAGCAGCCCCCCAGGGCGTCAGAGGGGGGTTGGTTCCTACAATGAGCAGTTCTTC. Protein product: CASSPPGRQRGVGSYNEQFF.